This entry lists 17 T cell receptor beta chains sequenced from one sample in a study of shared clonotypes between healthy human individuals. Clones were read by immunoSEQ multiplex PCR, and TCRdb kept only the in-frame ones, dropping some. The table lists some 2,000,000 clones, about 95% of them singletons. Sequencing input: naive CD4+ T cells sorted from blood. The subset: CD45RA+ positively selected. The origin of the receptors is a man aged 18-30 years in good health.

The chain uses TRBV6-5 and TRBJ1-1, with D hard to call. The CDR3 has 14 residues. V was trimmed by 6 bases and J by 1 base, leaving 12 bases between them. Germline lookup yields CDR1 MNHEY and CDR2 SVGAGI. CDR3 sequence reads: CASRREAANTEAFF. For the CDR3, the DNA is TGTGCCAGCAGGAGGGAGGCTGCGAACACTGAAGCTTTCTTT.

The chain couples TRBV11-3 to TRBJ1-1; tentatively, D is TRBD1 (6 bases). This CDR3 is built from 15 residues. The V and J ends lost 4 bases and 1 base respectively, with 13 bases between them. Germline values: CDR1 SGHNT, CDR2 YENEEA. The CDR3 reads CASSSGAAGNTEAFF. For the CDR3, the DNA is TGTGCCAGCAGCTCAGGGGCCGCTGGGAACACTGAAGCTTTCTTT.

The rearrangement links TRBV9 to TRBJ2-1; D gene unclear. CDR3 length: 16 residues. Germline CDR1 SGDLS, CDR2 YYNGEE. Trimming removed 1 base at V and 8 bases at J, with 19 bases between. The CDR3 protein is CASSVYTLPLSDEQFF. The CDR3 DNA sequence: TGTGCCAGCAGCGTATACACCCTCCCATTGAGTGATGAGCAGTTCTTC.

This chain uses TRBV30 with TRBJ1-5; 8 bases are a match to TRBD1. This CDR3 has 12 amino acids. Germline V CDR1 and CDR2: GTSNPN, SVGIG (reference sequence). J gave up 2 bases and V 7 bases, and 1 base lay outside the gene matches. The CDR3 is CALDRGNQPQHF. The CDR3 nucleotides are TGTGCCTTGGACAGGGGCAATCAGCCCCAGCATTTT. Drawing the rest from reference TRBV30 and TRBJ1-5, the complete variable domain is SQTIHQWPATLVQPVGSPLSLECTVEGTSNPNLYWYRQAAGRGLQLLFYSVGIGQISSEVPQNLSASRPQDRQFILSSKKLLLSDSGFYLCALDRGNQPQHFGDGTRLSIL.

The chain couples TRBV6-5 to TRBJ2-7; the D gene is possibly TRBD1 (6 bases). V gave up 5 bases and J gave up 7 bases, with 21 bases separating them. The CDR3 is made up of 15 amino acids. CDR1 and CDR2 from the germline V gene are MNHEY and SVGAGI. The CDR3 spells CASSPRVGRGREQYF. In DNA, the CDR3 is TGTGCCAGCAGTCCGCGGGTGGGCAGGGGACGGGAGCAGTACTTC.

The chain employs TRBV27 and TRBJ2-7; 13 nucleotides line up with TRBD2. Per germline, CDR1 MNHEY and CDR2 SMNVEV (reference sequence). V gave up 5 bases and J gave up 3 bases; unmatched junction bases: 4. This CDR3 comprises 15 residues. CDR3 protein: CASSPGTSGVYEQYF. The CDR3 coding sequence is TGTGCCAGCAGTCCGGGGACTAGCGGGGTCTACGAGCAGTACTTC.

The CDR3 loop is CASSDVVRTGVSSYNSPLHF. In DNA, the CDR3 is TGTGCCAGCAGTGACGTCGTCAGGACAGGGGTTTCCTCCTATAATTCACCCCTCCACTTT. The V call is TRBV6-4, the J call TRBJ1-6, with 9 bases lining up with TRBD1. The CDR3 extends over 20 amino acids. Germline V gene lookup returns CDR1 MRHNA and CDR2 SNTAGT. The V gene end was trimmed by 2 bases and the J gene end by 0 bases; junction bases not matched to a gene: 11.

This clone was seen only once. V gene TRBV28 combines with J gene TRBJ1-4; 10 nucleotides agree with TRBD1. The V gene end was trimmed by 5 bases and the J gene end by 8 bases; junction bases not matched to a gene: 14. Germline-derived CDR1 and CDR2 are MDHEN and SYDVKM. The CDR3 is made up of 17 amino acids. The CDR3 spells CASSPQLGTGDREKLFF. The CDR3 DNA follows: TGTGCCAGCAGTCCGCAGCTTGGGACAGGGGACCGCGAAAAACTGTTTTTT.

The chain combines TRBV18 with TRBJ1-2; no reliable D call. The CDR3 covers 16 residues. Trimming took 6 bases from V and 2 from J, leaving 19 bases between them. CDR1 is KGHSH and CDR2 is LQKENI in the germline V gene. The CDR3 is CASSPRRVEGNYGYTF. DNA for the CDR3: TGTGCCAGCTCCCCTCGAAGGGTGGAGGGCAACTATGGCTACACCTTC.

Written as DNA, the CDR3 is TGTGCCAGCAGCTCCCTGACCCCGCGACAGGGGGGAAGAGAGACCCAGTACTTC. It specifies CASSSLTPRQGGRETQYF. The chain has TRBV2 and TRBJ2-5; 9 bases are shared with TRBD1. The germline V gene encodes CDR1 SNHLY and CDR2 FYNNEI. The V and J ends lost 6 bases and 4 bases, in that order; junction bases with no gene match: 18. The CDR3 covers 18 residues.

The genes are TRBV28 and TRBJ2-1, with D possibly being TRBD1 (5 bases). The V gene lost 5 bases and the J gene lost 0 bases, with 17 bases spanning the gap. The CDR3 covers 17 residues. Germline V CDR1 and CDR2: MDHEN, SYDVKM. The CDR3 loop reads CASSRLSGQRSYNEQFF. As DNA, the CDR3 is TGTGCCAGCAGTCGCCTCTCAGGGCAGCGCTCCTACAATGAGCAGTTCTTC.

This clone was seen once. This rearrangement joins TRBV10-3 to TRBJ1-2; 9 positions match TRBD1. This CDR3 has 14 amino acids. V lost 2 bases to trimming and J lost 4 bases; unmatched junction nucleotides: 2. CDR1 and CDR2 (germline): ENHRY, SYGVKD. CDR3 DNA sequence: TGTGCCATCAGTGAGGAGGGACAGGGCTATGGCTACACCTTC. This sequence encodes CAISEEGQGYGYTF.

The rearrangement joins TRBV6-5 to TRBJ1-2, with D tentatively TRBD1 (5 bases). The germline V and J ends were trimmed by 7 bases and 4 bases, with 19 bases remaining between them. In germline, CDR1 is MNHEY, CDR2 SVGAGI. The CDR3 is made up of 15 amino acids. Written as DNA, the CDR3 is TGTGCCAGCAAACCGACCGGGACCGAGTTCTATGGCTACACCTTC. Its translation is CASKPTGTEFYGYTF.

Comments on this clone: Other DNA variants within this sample encode the same CDR3. V and J are TRBV2 and TRBJ1-2; TRBD1 matches at 9 bases. The CDR3 covers 12 residues. The germline V gene has CDR1 SNHLY and CDR2 FYNNEI. Unmatched junction bases numbered 3, after V lost 5 bases and J lost 8 bases. CDR3: CASSRGQGGYTF. The CDR3 DNA reads as TGTGCCAGCAGTAGAGGACAGGGGGGCTACACCTTC.

The CDR3 region is CASRRTGPYTDTQYF. The CDR3 coding sequence is TGTGCCAGCAGGCGGACAGGGCCTTACACAGATACGCAGTATTTT. The chain has TRBV6-6 and TRBJ2-3; 8 bases are a match to TRBD1. The V gene's germline CDR1 is MNHNY and CDR2 SVGAGI (reference sequence). V lost 6 bases to trimming and J lost 2 bases; unmatched junction nucleotides: 7. There are 15 residues in the CDR3.

Here the CDR3 reads CASRSLTDPSTDTQYF. The CDR3 nucleotides read TGTGCCAGCAGGAGTCTGACAGATCCTAGCACAGATACGCAGTATTTT. The chain employs TRBV5-4 and TRBJ2-3, with a weak D call TRBD1 (5 bases). Trimming pared 5 bases from V and 0 bases from J, leaving 16 bases between. CDR3 size: 16 residues. Germline-derived CDR1 and CDR2 are SGHNT and YYREEE (reference sequence).

CDR3 in amino acids: CAWSLWGEQFF. In DNA, the CDR3 is TGTGCCTGGAGTCTTTGGGGTGAGCAGTTCTTC. This chain uses TRBV30 with TRBJ2-1; no clear D. The CDR3 runs to 11 residues. V was cut by 2 bases and J by 9 bases, with 8 bases left in between. Germline CDR1 and CDR2: GTSNPN and SVGIG (reference sequence).